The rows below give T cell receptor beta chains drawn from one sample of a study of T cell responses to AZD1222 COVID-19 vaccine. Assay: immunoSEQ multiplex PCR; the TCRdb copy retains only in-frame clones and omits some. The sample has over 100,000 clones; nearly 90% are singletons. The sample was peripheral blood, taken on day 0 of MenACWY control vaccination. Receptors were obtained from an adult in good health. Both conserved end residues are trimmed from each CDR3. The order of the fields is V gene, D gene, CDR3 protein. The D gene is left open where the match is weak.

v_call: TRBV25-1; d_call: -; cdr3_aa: ASSVVAEQF
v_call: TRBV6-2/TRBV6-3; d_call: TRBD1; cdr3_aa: ASSYPVTGVNPLYEQY
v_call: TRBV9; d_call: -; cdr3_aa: ASSPMGGNTEAF
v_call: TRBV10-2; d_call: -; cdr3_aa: ASSESGGLGEKLF
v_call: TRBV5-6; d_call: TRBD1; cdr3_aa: ASSFRDQGDTEAF
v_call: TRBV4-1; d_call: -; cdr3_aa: ASSPIGVSEYEQY
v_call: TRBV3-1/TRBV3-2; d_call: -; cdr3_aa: ASSHGGVGYEQY
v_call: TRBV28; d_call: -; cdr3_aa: ASSFGSSYEQY
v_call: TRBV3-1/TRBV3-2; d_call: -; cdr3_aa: ASSQGRWGTQY
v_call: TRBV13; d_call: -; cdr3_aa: ASSLGLSDQPQH
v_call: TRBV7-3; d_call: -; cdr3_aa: ASSPYPGGGVEAF
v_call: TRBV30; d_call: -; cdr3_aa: AWSDGSSTIY
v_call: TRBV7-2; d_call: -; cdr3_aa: ASSSQGGGNQPQH
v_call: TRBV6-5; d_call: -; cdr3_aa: ASSLEGRKFTQY
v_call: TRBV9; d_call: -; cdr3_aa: ASSVDGRERTEAF
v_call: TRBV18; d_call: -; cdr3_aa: ASSRGENTEAF
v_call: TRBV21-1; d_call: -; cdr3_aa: ASSNGRSSNQPQH
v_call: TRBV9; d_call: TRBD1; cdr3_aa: ASSATGDGELF
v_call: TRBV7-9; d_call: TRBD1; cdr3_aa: ASSLRGTGNFHEQY
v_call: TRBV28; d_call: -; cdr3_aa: ASSETVLGDGYT
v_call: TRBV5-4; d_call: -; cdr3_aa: ASSGGQGSSHGYT
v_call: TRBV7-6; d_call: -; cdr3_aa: ASSLHDAYEQY
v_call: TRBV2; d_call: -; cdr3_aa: ASDARANYGYT
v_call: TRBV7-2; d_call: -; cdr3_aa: ASGLNTGELF
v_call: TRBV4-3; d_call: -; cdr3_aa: ASSPTAPGQPYTEAF
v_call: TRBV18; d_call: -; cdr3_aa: ASSRAGSTGNTIY
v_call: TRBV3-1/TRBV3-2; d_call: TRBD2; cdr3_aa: ASSHASGMGETQY
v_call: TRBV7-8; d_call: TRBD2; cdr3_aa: ASSTRTSDEQF
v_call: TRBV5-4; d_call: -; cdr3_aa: ASSPGLDTEAF
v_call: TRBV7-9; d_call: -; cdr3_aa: ASSNAQAEAF
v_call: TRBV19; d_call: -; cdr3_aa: ASSAPDRSYEQY
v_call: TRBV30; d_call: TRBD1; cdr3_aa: AWSLGTVKRNTEAF
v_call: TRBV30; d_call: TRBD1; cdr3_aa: AWSQDRGAYEQY
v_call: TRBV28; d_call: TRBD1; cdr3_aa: ASGGGQPEAF
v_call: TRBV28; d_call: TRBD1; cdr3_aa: ASSFRDRGSNQPQH
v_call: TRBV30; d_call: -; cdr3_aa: AWNQGGEETQY
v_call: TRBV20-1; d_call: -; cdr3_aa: SAYMDGYT
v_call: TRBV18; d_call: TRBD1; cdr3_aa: ASGQGADQPQH
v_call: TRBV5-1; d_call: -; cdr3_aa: ASSLEFPRPTGELF
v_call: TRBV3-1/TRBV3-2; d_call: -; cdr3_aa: ASSQALAGRLADTQY
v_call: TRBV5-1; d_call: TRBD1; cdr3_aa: ASSLGQGAYSESGANVLT
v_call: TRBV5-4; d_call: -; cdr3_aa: ASSFGSNYGYT
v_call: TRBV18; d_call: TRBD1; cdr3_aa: ASSPGTGYEQY
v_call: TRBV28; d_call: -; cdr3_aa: ASRDMNTEAF
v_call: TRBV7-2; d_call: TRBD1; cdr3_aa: ASSLDSGQGTSIKF
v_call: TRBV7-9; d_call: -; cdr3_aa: ASSFGGSFEAF
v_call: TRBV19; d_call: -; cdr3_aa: ASSIVPGPGAGELF
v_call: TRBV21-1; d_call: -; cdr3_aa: ASSKETERGDTQY
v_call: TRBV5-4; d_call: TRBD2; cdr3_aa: ASSSGTSGFNTGELF
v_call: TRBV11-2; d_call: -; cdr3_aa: ASSFVDSEAF
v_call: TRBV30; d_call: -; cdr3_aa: AWRVSLNGGYT
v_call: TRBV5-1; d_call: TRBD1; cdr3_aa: ASSPTGGATGELF
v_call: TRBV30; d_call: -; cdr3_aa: AWSVLRENEQF
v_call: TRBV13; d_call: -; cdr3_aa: ASSSAVRTATYEQY
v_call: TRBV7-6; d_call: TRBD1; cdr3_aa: ASSLVGQGARGETQY
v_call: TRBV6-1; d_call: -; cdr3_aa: ASSEDESDYSPLH
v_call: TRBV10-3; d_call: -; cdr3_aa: AISQGPSGSYGYT
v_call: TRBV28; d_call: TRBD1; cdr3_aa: ASRGTGPLNEQF
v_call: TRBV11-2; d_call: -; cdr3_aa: ASSLSRGNTEAF